The present T cell receptor beta chain was sequenced within a study of T-cell memory formation after mild COVID-19. Looking at the study overall: TCR clusters showed largely donor specificity. Overall study results and limits: Chiefly within CM and EM were the contracting CD4+ clones; CD8+ ones were within EMRA. Pre-infection memory held some responding clones, suggesting pre-existing cross-reactive T cells responded.

The CDR3 is 14 amino acids. J gave up 6 bases and V 4 bases, and 9 bases lay outside the gene matches. The germline CDR1 and CDR2 sequences are MNHNY and SVGAGI (reference sequence). In its sample, this clonotype was seen once. The antigen is unknown. With constant-segment primers, 5'RACE yielded cDNA libraries of TCR alpha and TCR beta that carried sample barcodes and UMIs. In TCRdb, the 5' RACE reads were re-called with MiXCR into one record per CDR3 protein. The repertoire includes 450,000 or so distinct CDR3 sequences, roughly 20% of them detected once, and more than 8% sits in the top ten. Sequencing used PBMCs or a T cell subset sorted from them (not recorded which). The V call is TRBV6-6, the J call TRBJ2-7; TRBD1 aligns across 7 bases. This clonotype was obtained from an adult woman who had mild COVID-19 (a few samples of this study predate the infection). Cell type and time point are not known. CDR3 loop: CASSFPYRGPEQYF. CDR3 bases: TGTGCCAGCAGTTTCCCTTACAGGGGCCCCGAGCAGTACTTC.